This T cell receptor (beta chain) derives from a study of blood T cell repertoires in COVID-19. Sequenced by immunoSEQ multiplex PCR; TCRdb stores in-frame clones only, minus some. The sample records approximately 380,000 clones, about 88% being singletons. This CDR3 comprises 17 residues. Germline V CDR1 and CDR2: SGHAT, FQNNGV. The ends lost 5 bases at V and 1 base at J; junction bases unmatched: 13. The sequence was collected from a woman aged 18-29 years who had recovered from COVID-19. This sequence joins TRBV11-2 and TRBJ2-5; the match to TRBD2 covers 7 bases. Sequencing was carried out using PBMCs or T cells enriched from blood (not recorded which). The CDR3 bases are TGTGCCAGCAGCCCACCCCGGGGGGAGAATTTCCAAGAGACCCAGTACTTC. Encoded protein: CASSPPRGENFQETQYF.